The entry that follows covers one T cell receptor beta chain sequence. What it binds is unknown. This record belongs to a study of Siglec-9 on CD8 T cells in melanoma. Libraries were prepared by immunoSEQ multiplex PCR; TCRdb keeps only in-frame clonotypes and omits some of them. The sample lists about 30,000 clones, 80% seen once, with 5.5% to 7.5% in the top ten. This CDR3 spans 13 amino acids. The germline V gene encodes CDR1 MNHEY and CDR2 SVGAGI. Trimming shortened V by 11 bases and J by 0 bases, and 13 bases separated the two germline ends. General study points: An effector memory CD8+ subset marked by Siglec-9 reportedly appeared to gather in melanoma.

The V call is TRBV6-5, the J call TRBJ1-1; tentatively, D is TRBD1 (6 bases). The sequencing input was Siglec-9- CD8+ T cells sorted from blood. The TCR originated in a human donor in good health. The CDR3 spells CAAKGVMNTEAFF. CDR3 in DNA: TGTGCCGCCAAGGGGGTCATGAACACTGAAGCTTTCTTT.